This T cell receptor beta chain was obtained from a study of blood T cell repertoires in COVID-19. This clone was seen a single time. CDR3 length: 14 amino acids. Looked up from germline, CDR1 is SGHKS and CDR2 is YYEKEE (reference sequence). Deletions cut 0 bases from V and 10 bases from J, with 11 bases between. The assay was immunoSEQ multiplex PCR, and TCRdb's table has in-frame clones only and misses some. In the table there are around 130,000 clones, around 85% of which are singletons. Sequenced: peripheral blood. The TCR sequence derives from a human donor in a cohort sampled during active COVID-19. V is TRBV5-5 and J is TRBJ1-6; possibly TRBD1 for D (6 bases). CDR3 nucleotide sequence: TGTGCCAGCAGCTTGGAACAGGACAGCTCACCCCTCCACTTT. It codes for CASSLEQDSSPLHF.